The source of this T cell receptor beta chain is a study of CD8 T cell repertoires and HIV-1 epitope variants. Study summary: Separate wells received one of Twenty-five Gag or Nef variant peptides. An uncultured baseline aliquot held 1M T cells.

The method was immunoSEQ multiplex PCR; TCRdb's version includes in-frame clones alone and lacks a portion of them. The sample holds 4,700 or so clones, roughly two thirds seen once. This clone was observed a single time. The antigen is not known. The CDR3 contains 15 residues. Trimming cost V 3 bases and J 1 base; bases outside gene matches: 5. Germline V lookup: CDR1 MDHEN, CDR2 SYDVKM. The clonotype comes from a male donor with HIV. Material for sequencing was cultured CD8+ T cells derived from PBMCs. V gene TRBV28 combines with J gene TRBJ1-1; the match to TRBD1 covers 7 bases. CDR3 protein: CASSFDRVWNTEAFF. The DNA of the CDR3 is TGTGCCAGCAGTTTCGACAGGGTCTGGAACACTGAAGCTTTCTTT.